These 17 T cell receptor beta chains came from one sample sequenced in a study of T cells in Graves' hyperthyroidism and ophthalmopathy. Amplification of TCR beta CDR3 regions was performed using RNA transcripts as template. The HTBI primer set was used in a first-round RT-PCR of the TCR CDR3. MiXCR, applied by TCRdb to the multiplex PCR reads, yields one record per CDR3 protein. The sample records about 710,000 distinct CDR3 sequences, roughly 15% being singletons. Sequencing was done on a sample of blood. Source of these receptors: a man aged 18 to 29 with Graves' hyperthyroidism.

This clonotype has a handful of counts. The chain employs TRBV12-3 or TRBV12-4 and TRBJ1-1, with TRBD1 identical over 8 bases. V lost 6 bases, J lost 8 bases, and 5 bases stayed unmatched. CDR3 size: 12 residues. The CDR3 loop is CASSYGQGEAFF. The CDR3 DNA follows: TGTGCCAGCAGCTACGGACAGGGCGAAGCTTTCTTT.

V gene TRBV6-5 combines with J gene TRBJ1-3, with a tentative D call TRBD1 (6 bases). The V gene lost 3 bases and the J gene lost 3 bases, with 15 bases spanning the gap. This CDR3 is built from 16 residues. The germline CDR1 and CDR2 sequences are MNHEY and SVGAGI. The CDR3 protein is CASSYTGSFYGNTIYF. CDR3 sequence (DNA): TGTGCCAGCAGTTATACAGGGAGCTTCTATGGAAACACCATATATTTT.

Concerning this clonotype itself: A much larger clone differs by one base, so this may be a read error. This chain's CDR3 is CSASPKPSYEQYF. Here the CDR3 DNA reads TGCAGTGCCTCCCCGAAGCCCAGCTACGAGCAGTACTTC. This chain connects TRBV20-1 to TRBJ2-7, with D unclear. The CDR3 totals 13 residues. V gave up 6 bases and J gave up 3 bases, with 15 bases separating them. In germline, CDR1 is DFQATT, CDR2 SNEGSKA (reference sequence).

J is TRBJ2-2 and V is TRBV7-3; D not resolved. This CDR3 comprises 14 residues. Germline CDR1 SGHTA, CDR2 FQGTGA. V was clipped by 2 bases and J by 6 bases, with 10 bases between them. CDR3 sequence reads: CASSLLGSPGELFF. The CDR3 nucleotides read TGTGCCAGCAGCTTATTAGGCAGTCCCGGGGAGCTGTTTTTT.

In this sample, this clonotype turned up many times. V usage is TRBV9 and J usage is TRBJ1-6; the match to TRBD1 covers 8 bases. The CDR3 loop spans 15 amino acids. CDR1 and CDR2 (germline): SGDLS, YYNGEE. The J segment lost 8 bases and the V segment lost 5 bases, leaving 9 bases of the junction unmatched. CDR3 DNA sequence: TGTGCCAGCAGAGTTTCTTCAGGGGGCGATTCACCCCTCCACTTT. Protein sequence: CASRVSSGGDSPLHF.

With respect to this clonotype: A read error may account for a junction end that differs from germline. The gene calls are TRBV3-1 and TRBJ2-6, with a tentative D call TRBD2 (6 bases). The CDR3 sequence is 14 residues long. Germline V CDR1 and CDR2: LGHDT, YNNKEL (reference sequence). Here the CDR3 DNA reads TGTGCCAGCAGCCACCTAGGCGGGACTTCCCTCCTGGACTTC. Its protein is CASSHLGGTSLLDF.

A word on this clonotype: A much larger clonotype is one base distant, so this may be a read error. This chain links TRBV28 with TRBJ2-2; 14 bases fit TRBD2. This CDR3 region has 19 residues. Trimming removed 4 bases from V and 9 bases from J; junction bases left unmatched: 16. Looked up from germline, CDR1 is MDHEN and CDR2 is SYDVKM. The CDR3 DNA reads as TGTGCCAGCAGTTCACCACTCCGACTAGCGGGAGGGCCCCCCCGGGAGCTGTTTTTT. It is translated as CASSSPLRLAGGPPRELFF.

V usage is TRBV5-5 and J usage is TRBJ2-3, with D uncertain. V was pared by 4 bases and J by 1 base, with 13 bases between. The CDR3 is 15 amino acids. CDR1 is SGHKS, CDR2 YYEKEE, per germline (reference sequence). Here the CDR3 reads CASSPVGWGTDTQYF. DNA for the CDR3: TGTGCCAGCAGCCCCGTGGGGTGGGGCACAGATACGCAGTATTTT.

The V call is TRBV20-1, the J call TRBJ2-2; no firm D call. Germline V lookup: CDR1 DFQATT, CDR2 SNEGSKA (reference sequence). This CDR3 is built from 13 residues. The V gene lost 6 bases and the J gene lost 6 bases, with 14 bases spanning the gap. CDR3 DNA: TGCAGTGCCCCCAAGCCAGTCCCCGGGGAGCTGTTTTTT. Amino acid sequence: CSAPKPVPGELFF.

At least ten counts were recorded for this clonotype. The J gene is TRBJ2-5, the V gene TRBV7-9, with unresolved D. CDR1 is SEHNR, CDR2 FQNEAQ, per germline (reference sequence). The ends were cut back, 4 bases at V and 5 bases at J, with 11 bases in the middle. This CDR3 region has 13 residues. DNA of the CDR3: TGTGCCAGCAGCTATAGGGTAGGGGAGACCCAGTACTTC. This codes for CASSYRVGETQYF.

This clonotype turned up a few times. V is TRBV6-5 and J is TRBJ2-1; no clear D. The V gene's germline CDR1 is MNHEY and CDR2 SVGAGI. This CDR3 comprises 14 residues. Trimming left V 0 bases short and J 9 bases short, with 12 bases between. The CDR3 spells CASSYSGWVGEQFF. The CDR3 region has the DNA TGTGCCAGCAGTTACTCTGGATGGGTGGGTGAGCAGTTCTTC.

This clonotype was detected many times. This chain uses TRBV3-1 with TRBJ2-1; 10 bases fit TRBD1. From germline, CDR1 is LGHDT and CDR2 YNNKEL (reference sequence). V dropped 4 bases and J dropped 8; count of bases not matched to a gene: 8. This CDR3 has 15 amino acids. This chain's CDR3 is CASSPRDRGVDEQFF. CDR3 nucleotide sequence: TGTGCCAGCAGCCCCCGGGACAGGGGTGTGGATGAGCAGTTCTTC.

This clonotype was detected a few times. The V and J genes are TRBV5-6 and TRBJ1-6; TRBD1 matches at 12 bases. The CDR3 is 17 residues long. Looked up from germline, CDR1 is SGHDT and CDR2 is YYEEEE. Trimming removed 0 bases from V and 13 bases from J; junction bases left unmatched: 11. The CDR3 nucleotides read TGTGCCAGCAGCTTGGGCCCGGGACAGGGGGCGCGAAGGCCCCTCCACTTT. This sequence encodes CASSLGPGQGARRPLHF.

The CDR3 loop is CASSSTSRGSSYNEQFF. Here the CDR3 DNA reads TGTGCCAGCAGCTCGACCTCGCGGGGGAGCTCCTACAATGAGCAGTTCTTC. The gene calls are TRBV9 and TRBJ2-1, with 7 bases that match TRBD2. V was pared by 4 bases and J by 0 bases, with 10 bases of the junction left unmatched. CDR1 SGDLS and CDR2 YYNGEE come from the germline V gene. The CDR3 consists of 17 residues.

The rearrangement joins TRBV19 to TRBJ2-7; 9 positions agree with TRBD2. The CDR3 has 15 residues. Looked up from germline, CDR1 is LNHDA and CDR2 is SQIVND (reference sequence). Trimming took 1 base from V and 3 from J; bases not matched to a gene: 4. The CDR3 region is CASSIASGANYEQYF. The DNA for the CDR3 is TGTGCCAGTAGTATAGCTAGCGGGGCAAACTACGAGCAGTACTTC.

This clonotype has a count of ten or more. This chain joins TRBV2 and TRBJ2-7; TRBD1 aligns across 9 bases. Trimming removed 6 bases from V and 0 bases from J; junction bases left unmatched: 9. CDR1 is SNHLY, CDR2 FYNNEI, per germline. The CDR3 has 16 residues. The CDR3 region has the DNA TGTGCCAGCAGCTGGGTGGAACAGGGGGCCTCCTACGAGCAGTACTTC. Translation: CASSWVEQGASYEQYF.

This clonotype came up many times. The V call is TRBV28, the J call TRBJ2-7; TRBD1 might be the D (6 bases). The CDR3 runs 14 residues. Germline-derived CDR1 and CDR2 are MDHEN and SYDVKM. V lost 2 bases to trimming and J lost 3 bases, with 11 bases between them. CDR3 DNA sequence: TGTGCCAGCAGTTTAGCAGGACAGATCTACGAGCAGTACTTC. The encoded protein is CASSLAGQIYEQYF.